These 8 T cell receptor beta chains came from one sample sequenced in a study of a mutant IDH1 vaccine in newly diagnosed glioma. Time point meaning: week 35, safety follow-up. Vaccinated patients received 300 ug of mutant IDH1 20-mer peptide per dose, with topical imiquimod. Which antigens these TCRs recognize remains unknown. Produced via immunoSEQ multiplex PCR; TCRdb's table is partial and in-frame only. This table has roughly 48,000 clones, 76% appearing once. The sequenced sample was PBMCs, obtained from a glioma patient whose treatment included an IDH1 peptide vaccine. The receptors shown here come from a man aged 35 to 55 with glioma.

Only one count was recorded for this clone. The chain recombines TRBV5-6 with TRBJ2-2, with 10 bases identical to TRBD1. From germline, CDR1 is SGHDT and CDR2 YYEEEE. The CDR3 is made up of 16 amino acids. The V gene end was trimmed by 4 bases and the J gene end by 3 bases; junction bases not matched to a gene: 6. The CDR3 nucleotides are TGTGCCAGCAGCCTTTTTGGACAGGGGGACACCGGGGAGCTGTTTTTT. Translating it yields CASSLFGQGDTGELFF. The full variable domain, in which reference TRBV5-6 and TRBJ2-2 provide the parts outside the CDR3, is DAGVTQSPTHLIKTRGQQVTLRCSPKSGHDTVSWYQQALGQGPQFIFQYYEEEERQRGNFPDRFSGHQFPNYSSELNVNALLLGDSALYLCASSLFGQGDTGELFFGEGSRLTVL.

The chain couples TRBV6-1 to TRBJ2-7; TRBD2 matches 8 bases. The CDR3 runs to 18 residues. CDR1 is MNHNS, CDR2 SASEGT, per germline. V shed 2 bases, J shed 1 base, and the junction held 13 bases outside the gene matches. CDR3 loop: CASSESELADNWSYEQYF. The CDR3 coding sequence is TGTGCCAGCAGTGAAAGCGAACTAGCGGACAATTGGTCCTACGAGCAGTACTTC.

In its sample, this clone was seen a few times. J is TRBJ2-1 and V is TRBV10-3; no firm D call. The CDR3 consists of 11 residues. The germline V gene has CDR1 ENHRY and CDR2 SYGVKD. Trimming shortened V by 3 bases and J by 9 bases, and 6 bases separated the two germline ends. The CDR3 region is CAISDSGEQFF. CDR3 in DNA: TGTGCCATCAGTGATTCCGGTGAGCAGTTCTTC.

The chain couples TRBV2 to TRBJ2-5; TRBD2 agrees at 7 bases. The last part of the DNA fits TRBJ2-7 better; the J call may be wrong. This CDR3 is built from 15 residues. The germline gives CDR1 SNHLY, CDR2 FYNNEI. The DNA of the CDR3 is TGTGCCAGCAGGGGGACGGGGGGAAATAGCTACGAGCAGTACTTC. Protein: CASRGTGGNSYEQYF.

In its sample, this clone was seen once. The rearrangement joins TRBV5-1 to TRBJ2-5, with D tentatively TRBD2 (6 bases). The V end was cut by 0 bases, the J end by 5 bases, with 14 bases between. From germline, CDR1 is SGHRS and CDR2 YFSETQ. The CDR3 is made up of 15 amino acids. This CDR3 is CASSLGSGESETQYF. CDR3 coding DNA: TGCGCCAGCAGCTTGGGTTCGGGGGAGTCCGAGACCCAGTACTTC.

The chain joins TRBV19 to TRBJ2-7; 7 positions agree with TRBD1. Trimming took 3 bases from V and 5 from J; bases not matched to a gene: 7. Germline-derived CDR1 and CDR2 are LNHDA and SQIVND (reference sequence). CDR3 length: 14 amino acids. CDR3 sequence (DNA): TGTGCCAGTAGTATCTCCCGGGACAGCCACGAGCAGTACTTC. It is translated as CASSISRDSHEQYF.

The chain employs TRBV2 and TRBJ2-1, with no clear D. The CDR3 consists of 11 residues. Germline CDR1 SNHLY, CDR2 FYNNEI. The V gene lost 0 bases and the J gene lost 15 bases, with 9 bases spanning the gap. The CDR3 DNA reads as TGTGCCAGCAGTGAAGCTGGGGTCCCGTTCTTC. It encodes CASSEAGVPFF.

The genes are TRBV2 and TRBJ2-3; unclear D gene. This CDR3 comprises 13 residues. V lost 7 bases, J lost 0 bases, and 8 bases lay in between. Germline assignment: CDR1 SNHLY and CDR2 FYNNEI. CDR3 DNA sequence: TGTGCCAGCATTTATACTAGCACAGATACGCAGTATTTT. This translates into CASIYTSTDTQYF.